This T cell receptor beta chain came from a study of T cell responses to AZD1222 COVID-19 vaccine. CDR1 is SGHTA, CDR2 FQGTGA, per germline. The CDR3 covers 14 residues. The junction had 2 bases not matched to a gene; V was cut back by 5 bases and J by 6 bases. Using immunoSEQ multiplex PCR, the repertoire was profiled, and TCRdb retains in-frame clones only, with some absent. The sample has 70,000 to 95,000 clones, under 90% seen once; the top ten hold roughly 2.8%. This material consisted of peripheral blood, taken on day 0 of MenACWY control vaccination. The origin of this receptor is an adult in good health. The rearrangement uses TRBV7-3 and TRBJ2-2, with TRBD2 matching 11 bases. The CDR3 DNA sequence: TGTGCCAGCAGCCTGGGACTAGCGGCCGGGGAGCTGTTTTTT. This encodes CASSLGLAAGELFF.